There are a few counts of the clone carrying this TCR beta chain. What it binds is unknown. TCRdb passed the 5' RACE reads through MiXCR, listing each CDR3 protein once. The sample has 510,000 or so distinct CDR3 sequences, nearly 15% seen once. The CDR3 consists of 16 residues. From germline, CDR1 is SGHVS and CDR2 FNYEAQ. V shed 5 bases, J shed 3 bases, and the junction held 8 bases outside the gene matches. This entry is derived from a study of identical twins. Findings and caveats of the study: A partial confounding effect on zero-insertion analyses could come from invariant MAIT and iNKT cells. Alpha sequences that were out-of-frame and twin-shared showed an excess of low generation probability.

The data also belong to a second study, concerning yellow fever vaccine responses in identical twins.

The rearrangement joins TRBV7-6 to TRBJ2-3, with 10 bases fitting TRBD2. Sequencing was done on a sample of CD4+ T cells sorted from blood. The receptor's source is a woman between 18 and 29 years old in good health. In DNA form, the CDR3 reads TGTGCCAGCAGCAGGAGCGGGGGGGCCCGTACAGATACGCAGTATTTT. It yields the protein CASSRSGGARTDTQYF.